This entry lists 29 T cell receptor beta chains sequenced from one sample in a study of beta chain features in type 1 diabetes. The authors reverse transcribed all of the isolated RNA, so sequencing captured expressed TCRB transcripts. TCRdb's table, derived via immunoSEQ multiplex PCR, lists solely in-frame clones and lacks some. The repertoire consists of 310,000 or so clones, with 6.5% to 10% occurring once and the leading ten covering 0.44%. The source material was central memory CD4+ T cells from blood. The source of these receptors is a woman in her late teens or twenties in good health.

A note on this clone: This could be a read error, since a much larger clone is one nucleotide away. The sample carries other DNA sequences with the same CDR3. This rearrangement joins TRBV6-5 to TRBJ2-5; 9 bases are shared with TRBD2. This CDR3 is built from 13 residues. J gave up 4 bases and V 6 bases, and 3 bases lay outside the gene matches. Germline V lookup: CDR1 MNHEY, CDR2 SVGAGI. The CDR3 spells CASSISGRETQYF. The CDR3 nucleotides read TGTGCCAGCAGCATTAGCGGGAGAGAGACCCAGTACTTC.

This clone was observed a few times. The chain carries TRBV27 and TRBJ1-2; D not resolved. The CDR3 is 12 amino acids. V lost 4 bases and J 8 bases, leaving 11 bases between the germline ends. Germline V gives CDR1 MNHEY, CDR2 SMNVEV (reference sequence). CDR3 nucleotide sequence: TGTGCCAGCAGTTCGAGCGGGATCGGCTACACCTTC. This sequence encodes CASSSSGIGYTF.

CDR3 coding DNA: TGTGCCAGCAGTAGGACAGGGAGGTATAAAACGAATCAGCCCCAGCATTTT. Its protein is CASSRTGRYKTNQPQHF. The V and J genes are TRBV28 and TRBJ1-5, with TRBD1 matching 8 bases. Germline CDR1 is MDHEN and CDR2 is SYDVKM. V lost 5 bases to trimming and J lost 4 bases; unmatched junction nucleotides: 13. The CDR3 sequence is 17 residues long.

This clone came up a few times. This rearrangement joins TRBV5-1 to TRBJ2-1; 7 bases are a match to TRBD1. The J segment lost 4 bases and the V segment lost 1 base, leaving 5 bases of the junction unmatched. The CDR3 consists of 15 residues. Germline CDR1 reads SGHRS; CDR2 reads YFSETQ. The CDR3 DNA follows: TGCGCCAGCAGCTTGAGACAGGGCCGATACAATGAGCAGTTCTTC. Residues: CASSLRQGRYNEQFF.

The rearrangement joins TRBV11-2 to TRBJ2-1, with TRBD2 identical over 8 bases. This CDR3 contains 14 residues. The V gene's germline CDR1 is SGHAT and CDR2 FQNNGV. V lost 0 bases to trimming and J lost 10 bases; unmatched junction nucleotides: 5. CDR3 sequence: CASSLDPGGAEQFF. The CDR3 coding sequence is TGTGCCAGCAGCTTAGATCCCGGGGGGGCGGAGCAGTTCTTC.

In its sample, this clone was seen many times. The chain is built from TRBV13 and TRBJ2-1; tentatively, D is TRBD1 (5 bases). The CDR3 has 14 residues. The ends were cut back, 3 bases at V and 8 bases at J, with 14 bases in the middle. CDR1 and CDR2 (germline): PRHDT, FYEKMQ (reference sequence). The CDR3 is CASSLRWLGDEQFF. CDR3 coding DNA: TGTGCCAGCAGCTTGAGGTGGCTAGGGGATGAGCAGTTCTTC.

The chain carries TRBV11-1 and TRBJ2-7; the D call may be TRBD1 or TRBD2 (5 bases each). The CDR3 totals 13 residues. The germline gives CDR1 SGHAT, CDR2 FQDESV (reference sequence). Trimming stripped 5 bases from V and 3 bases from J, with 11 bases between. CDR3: CASSPGTNYEQYF. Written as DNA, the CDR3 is TGTGCCAGCAGCCCCGGGACCAACTACGAGCAGTACTTC.

The CDR3 DNA reads TGTGCCAGCAGCCAAGCCCCATCAGGGGGCGTAGTCCAGCCCCAGCATTTT. This gives the protein CASSQAPSGGVVQPQHF. This rearrangement joins TRBV4-2 to TRBJ1-5; TRBD1 aligns across 8 bases. CDR1 and CDR2 from the germline V gene are LGHNA and YNFKEQ. Trimming at V came to 1 base and at J to 7 bases, leaving 12 bases not matched to a gene. This CDR3 has 17 residues.

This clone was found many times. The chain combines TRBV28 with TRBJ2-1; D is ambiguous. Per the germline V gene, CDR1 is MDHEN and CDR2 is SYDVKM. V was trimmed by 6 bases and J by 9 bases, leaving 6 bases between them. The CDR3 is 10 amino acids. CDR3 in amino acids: CASSRSEQFF. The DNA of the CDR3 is TGTGCCAGCAGCCGATCTGAGCAGTTCTTC. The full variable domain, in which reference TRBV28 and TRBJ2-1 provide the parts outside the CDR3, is DVKVTQSSRYLVKRTGEKVFLECVQDMDHENMFWYRQDPGLGLRLIYFSYDVKMKEKGDIPEGYSVSREKKERFSLILESASTNQTSMYLCASSRSEQFFGPGTRLTVL.

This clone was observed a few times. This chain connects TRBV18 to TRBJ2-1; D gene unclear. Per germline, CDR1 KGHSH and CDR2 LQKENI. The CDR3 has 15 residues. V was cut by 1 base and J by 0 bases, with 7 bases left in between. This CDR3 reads CASSPLESSYNEQFF. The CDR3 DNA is TGTGCCAGCTCACCACTAGAGAGCTCCTACAATGAGCAGTTCTTC.

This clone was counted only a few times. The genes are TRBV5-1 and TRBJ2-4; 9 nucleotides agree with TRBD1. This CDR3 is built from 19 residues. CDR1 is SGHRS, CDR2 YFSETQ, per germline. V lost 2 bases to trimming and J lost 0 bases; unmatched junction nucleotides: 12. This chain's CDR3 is CASSLLSPGTGLAKNIQYF. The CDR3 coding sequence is TGCGCCAGCAGCTTACTATCTCCCGGGACAGGGCTAGCCAAAAACATTCAGTACTTC.

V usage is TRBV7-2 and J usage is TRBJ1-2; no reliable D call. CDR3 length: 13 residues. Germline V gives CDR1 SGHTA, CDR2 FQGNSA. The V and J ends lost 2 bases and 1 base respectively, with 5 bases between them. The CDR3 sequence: CASSLRVNYGYTF. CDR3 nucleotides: TGTGCCAGCAGCTTAAGGGTTAACTATGGCTACACCTTC.

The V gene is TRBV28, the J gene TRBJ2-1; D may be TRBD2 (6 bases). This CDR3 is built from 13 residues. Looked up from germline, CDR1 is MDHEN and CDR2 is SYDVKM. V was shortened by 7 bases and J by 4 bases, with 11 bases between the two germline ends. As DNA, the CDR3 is TGTGCCAGCACGGGACTCAATTACAATGAGCAGTTCTTC. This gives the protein CASTGLNYNEQFF.

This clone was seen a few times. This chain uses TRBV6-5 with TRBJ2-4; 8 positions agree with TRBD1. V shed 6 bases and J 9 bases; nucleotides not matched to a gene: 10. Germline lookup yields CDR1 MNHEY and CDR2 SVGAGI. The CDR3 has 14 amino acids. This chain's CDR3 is CASSSGTGEGIQYF. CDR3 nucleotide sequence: TGTGCCAGCAGCTCCGGGACAGGCGAGGGCATTCAGTACTTC.

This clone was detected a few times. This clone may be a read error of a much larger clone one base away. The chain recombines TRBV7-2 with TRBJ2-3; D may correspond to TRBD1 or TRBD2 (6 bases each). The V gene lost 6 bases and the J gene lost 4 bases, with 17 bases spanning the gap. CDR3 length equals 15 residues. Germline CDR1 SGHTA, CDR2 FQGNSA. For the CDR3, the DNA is TGTGCCAGCAGGGGGGGCGGTGGCGGGTCAGATACGCAGTATTTT. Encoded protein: CASRGGGGGSDTQYF.

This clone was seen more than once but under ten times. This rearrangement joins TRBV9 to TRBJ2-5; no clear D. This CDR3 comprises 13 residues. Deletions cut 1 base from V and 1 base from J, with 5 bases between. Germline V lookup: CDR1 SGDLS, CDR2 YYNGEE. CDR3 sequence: CASSVRAQETQYF. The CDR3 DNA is TGTGCCAGCAGCGTAAGGGCCCAAGAGACCCAGTACTTC.

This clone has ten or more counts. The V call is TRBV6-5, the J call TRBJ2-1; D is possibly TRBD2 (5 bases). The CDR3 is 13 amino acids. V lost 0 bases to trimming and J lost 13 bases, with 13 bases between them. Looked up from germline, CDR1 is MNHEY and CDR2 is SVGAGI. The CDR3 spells CASSYSEGRIQFF. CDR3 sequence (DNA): TGTGCCAGCAGTTACTCAGAAGGGAGAATCCAGTTCTTC.

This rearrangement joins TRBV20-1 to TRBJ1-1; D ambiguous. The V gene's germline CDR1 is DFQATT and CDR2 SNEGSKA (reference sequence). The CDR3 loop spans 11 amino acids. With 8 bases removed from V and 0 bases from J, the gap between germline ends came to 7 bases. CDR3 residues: CSSPLNTEAFF. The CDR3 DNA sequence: TGCAGTTCACCACTGAACACTGAAGCTTTCTTT.

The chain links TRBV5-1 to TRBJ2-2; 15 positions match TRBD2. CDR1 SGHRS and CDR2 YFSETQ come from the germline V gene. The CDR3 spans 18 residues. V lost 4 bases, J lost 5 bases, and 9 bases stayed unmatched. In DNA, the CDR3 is TGCGCCAGCAGCACAGGACTAGCGGGAGGGCGAGCGACCGGGGAGCTGTTTTTT. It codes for CASSTGLAGGRATGELFF.

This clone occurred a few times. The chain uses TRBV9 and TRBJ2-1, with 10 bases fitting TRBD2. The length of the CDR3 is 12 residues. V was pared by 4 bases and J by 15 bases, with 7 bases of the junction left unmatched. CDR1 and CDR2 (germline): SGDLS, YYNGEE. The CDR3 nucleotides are TGTGCCAGCAGCCCCCAACTAGCGGGAATGTTCTTC. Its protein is CASSPQLAGMFF. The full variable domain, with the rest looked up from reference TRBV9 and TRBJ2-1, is DSGVTQTPKHLITATGQRVTLRCSPRSGDLSVYWYQQSLDQGLQFLIQYYNGEERAKGNILERFSAQQFPDLHSELNLSSLELGDSALYFCASSPQLAGMFFGPGTRLTVL.

CDR3 region: CASSLGYTTAGYEQYF. The CDR3 coding sequence is TGTGCCAGCAGCTTAGGATATACGACCGCTGGGTACGAGCAGTACTTC. The rearrangement joins TRBV7-2 to TRBJ2-7; D not resolved. Germline loops: CDR1 SGHTA, CDR2 FQGNSA. This CDR3 is 16 amino acids long. Trimming left V 1 base short and J 4 bases short, with 17 bases between.

CDR3 in amino acids: CASSHVSPTYNEQFF. In DNA form, the CDR3 reads TGCGCCAGCAGCCACGTTTCCCCTACCTACAATGAGCAGTTCTTC. The gene calls are TRBV4-3 and TRBJ2-1; D gene unclear. Germline CDR1 reads LGHNA; CDR2 reads YSLEER. Trimming took off 3 bases at V and 2 bases at J, with 11 bases between the two ends. The CDR3 consists of 15 residues.

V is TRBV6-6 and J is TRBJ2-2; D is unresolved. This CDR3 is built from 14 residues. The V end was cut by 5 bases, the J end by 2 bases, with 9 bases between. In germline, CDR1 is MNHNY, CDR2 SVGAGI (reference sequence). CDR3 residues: CASSPWANTGELFF. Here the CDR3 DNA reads TGTGCCAGCAGTCCCTGGGCCAACACCGGGGAGCTGTTTTTT.

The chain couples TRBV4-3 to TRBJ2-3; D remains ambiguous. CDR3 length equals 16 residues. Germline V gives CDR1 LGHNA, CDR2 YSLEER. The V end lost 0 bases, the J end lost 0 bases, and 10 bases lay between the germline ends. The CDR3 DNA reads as TGCGCCAGCAGCCAAGATCTCCAGAAGAGCACAGATACGCAGTATTTT. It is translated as CASSQDLQKSTDTQYF.

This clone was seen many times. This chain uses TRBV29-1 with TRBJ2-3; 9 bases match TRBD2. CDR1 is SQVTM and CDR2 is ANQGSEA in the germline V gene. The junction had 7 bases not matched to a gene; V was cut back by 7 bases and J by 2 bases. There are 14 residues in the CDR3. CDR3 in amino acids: CSGLAGVPTDTQYF. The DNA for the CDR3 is TGCAGCGGGTTAGCGGGAGTCCCCACAGATACGCAGTATTTT.

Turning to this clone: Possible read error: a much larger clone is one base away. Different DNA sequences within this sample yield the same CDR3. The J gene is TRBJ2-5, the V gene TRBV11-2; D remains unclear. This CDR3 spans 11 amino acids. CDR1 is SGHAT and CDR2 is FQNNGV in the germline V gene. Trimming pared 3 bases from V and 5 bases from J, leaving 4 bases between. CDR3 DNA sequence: TGTGCCAGCAGCTTCTGGGAGACCCAGTACTTC. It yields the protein CASSFWETQYF.

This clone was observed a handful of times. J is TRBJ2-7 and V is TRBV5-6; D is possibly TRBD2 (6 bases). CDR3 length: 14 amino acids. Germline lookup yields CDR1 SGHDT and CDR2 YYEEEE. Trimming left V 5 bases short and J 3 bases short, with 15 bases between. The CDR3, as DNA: TGTGCCAGCAGGCGTGGCGGGGCGTTCTACGAGCAGTACTTC. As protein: CASRRGGAFYEQYF.

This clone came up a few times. The CDR3 reads CASSSGSGLLEQFF. The CDR3 DNA reads as TGCGCCAGCAGTTCCGGGAGTGGGTTGCTTGAGCAGTTCTTC. The J gene is TRBJ2-1, the V gene TRBV5-1, with D perhaps TRBD2 (6 bases). V was pared by 5 bases and J by 9 bases, with 18 bases between. The CDR3 length is 14 residues. CDR1 is SGHRS, CDR2 YFSETQ, per germline.

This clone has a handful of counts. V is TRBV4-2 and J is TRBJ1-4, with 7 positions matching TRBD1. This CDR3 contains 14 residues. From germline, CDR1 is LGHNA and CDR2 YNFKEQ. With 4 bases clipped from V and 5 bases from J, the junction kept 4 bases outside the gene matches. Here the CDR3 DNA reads TGTGCCAGCAGCCCCGAGGGGGCCAATGAAAAACTGTTTTTT. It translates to CASSPEGANEKLFF.